The rows below give T cell receptor delta chains drawn from one sample of a study of gamma-delta T cells after stem cell transplantation. TCRdb re-called clones from the RT-PCR reads using CATT. The sample holds some 2,900 delta-chain clones, roughly 1.5% seen once. Sequencing was carried out using gamma-delta T cells. All receptors come from a human donor. It is not recorded whose cells these are; they may come from a transplant donor. The CDR3 runs from the conserved cysteine through the conserved F or W. The order of the fields is CDR3 length, J gene, V gene, clone size, D gene, CDR3 protein, CDR3 DNA. D genes are given only for firm matches. Rows give clone size only sometimes, using once, few, many, or a class for an expanded clone.

17 | TRDJ1 | TRDV2 | . | TRDD3 | CACDTLGEIGFTDKLIF | TGTGCCTGTGACACACTGGGGGAGATAGGGTTCACCGATAAACTCATCTTT
18 | TRDJ1 | TRDV2 | . | TRDD3 | CARDTVRWTGDGTDKLIF | TGTGCCCGTGACACCGTTAGGTGGACTGGGGATGGGACCGATAAACTCATCTTT
17 | TRDJ1 | TRDV2 | medium-sized | . | CACDTVGEVGSADKLIF | TGTGCCTGTGACACCGTTGGGGAGGTAGGTTCTGCCGATAAACTCATCTTT
16 | TRDJ1 | TRDV2 | . | TRDD3 | CACDTLGDTNTDKLIF | TGTGCCTGTGACACACTGGGGGATACTAACACCGATAAACTCATCTTT
16 | TRDJ1 | TRDV2 | large | TRDD3 | CACDALGGGYTDKLIF | TGTGCCTGTGACGCTCTGGGGGGGGGGTACACCGATAAACTCATCTTT
17 | TRDJ1 | TRDV2 | large | . | CACDGLRGATDTDKLIF | TGTGCCTGTGACGGTCTAAGGGGGGCCACGGACACCGATAAACTCATCTTT
16 | TRDJ1 | TRDV2 | medium-sized | TRDD3 | CACDSLLGDTLDKLIF | TGTGCCTGTGACTCGCTACTGGGGGATACCCTCGATAAACTCATCTTT
23 | TRDJ1 | TRDV2 | . | TRDD3 | CACDTVGVTGVERERRYPDKLIF | TGTGCCTGTGACACCGTAGGGGTTACTGGGGTAGAACGAGAGAGGAGGTATCCGGATAAACTCATCTTT
23 | TRDJ1 | TRDV1 | many | TRDD3 | CALGELVQATLPWGMGYTDKLIF | TGTGCTCTTGGGGAACTAGTACAAGCGACCCTCCCCTGGGGGATGGGGTACACCGATAAACTCATCTTT
18 | TRDJ1 | TRDV2 | medium-sized | TRDD3 | CACDTLLLGDTLTDKLIF | TGTGCCTGTGACACTCTTTTACTGGGGGATACACTCACCGATAAACTCATCTTT
17 | TRDJ1 | TRDV2 | few | TRDD3 | CACDFLLGDTLTDKLIF | TGTGCCTGTGACTTCCTACTGGGGGATACGCTCACCGATAAACTCATCTTT
18 | TRDJ1 | TRDV2 | medium-sized | TRDD2 | CACDPVGLPRVVGHKLIF | TGTGCCTGTGACCCAGTGGGCCTTCCTCGCGTTGTGGGACATAAACTCATCTTT
13 | TRDJ2 | TRDV1 | medium-sized | . | CALGARLTAQLFF | TGTGCTCTTGGGGCCCGGCTGACAGCACAACTCTTCTTT
14 | TRDJ1 | TRDV2 | few | . | CACDPLTRADKLIF | TGTGCCTGTGACCCTCTTACGCGCGCCGATAAACTCATCTTT
17 | TRDJ1 | TRDV2 | medium-sized | . | CACDTMGANSLTDKLIF | TGTGCCTGTGACACTATGGGGGCCAACAGCCTCACCGATAAACTCATCTTT
21 | TRDJ3 | TRDV2 | medium-sized | TRDD3 | CACDTVYGDTKSSWDTRQMFF | TGTGCCTGTGACACCGTGTATGGGGATACGAAAAGCTCCTGGGACACCCGACAGATGTTTTTC
16 | TRDJ1 | TRDV2 | medium-sized | TRDD3 | CACDMISLGDTDKLIF | TGTGCCTGTGACATGATCTCACTGGGGGATACCGATAAACTCATCTTT
17 | TRDJ2 | TRDV2 | few | TRDD3 | CACDLLGDTGAPAQLFF | TGTGCCTGTGACTTACTGGGGGATACAGGGGCGCCAGCACAACTCTTCTTT
18 | TRDJ1 | TRDV1 | . | TRDD3 | CALGDTTNTGGYTDKLIF | TGTGCTCTTGGGGATACTACGAATACTGGGGGGTACACCGATAAACTCATCTTT